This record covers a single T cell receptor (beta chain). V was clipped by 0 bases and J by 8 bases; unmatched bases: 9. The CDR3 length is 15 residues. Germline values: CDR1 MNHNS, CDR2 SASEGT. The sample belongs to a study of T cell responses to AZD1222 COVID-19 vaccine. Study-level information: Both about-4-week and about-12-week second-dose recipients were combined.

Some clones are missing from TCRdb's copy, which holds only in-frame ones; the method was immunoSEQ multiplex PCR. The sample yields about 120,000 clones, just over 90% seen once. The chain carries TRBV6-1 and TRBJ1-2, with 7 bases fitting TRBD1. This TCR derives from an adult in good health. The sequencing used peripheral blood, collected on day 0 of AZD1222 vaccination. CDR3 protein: CASSEALQGTRGYTF. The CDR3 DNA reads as TGTGCCAGCAGTGAAGCCCTACAGGGGACTCGGGGCTACACCTTC.